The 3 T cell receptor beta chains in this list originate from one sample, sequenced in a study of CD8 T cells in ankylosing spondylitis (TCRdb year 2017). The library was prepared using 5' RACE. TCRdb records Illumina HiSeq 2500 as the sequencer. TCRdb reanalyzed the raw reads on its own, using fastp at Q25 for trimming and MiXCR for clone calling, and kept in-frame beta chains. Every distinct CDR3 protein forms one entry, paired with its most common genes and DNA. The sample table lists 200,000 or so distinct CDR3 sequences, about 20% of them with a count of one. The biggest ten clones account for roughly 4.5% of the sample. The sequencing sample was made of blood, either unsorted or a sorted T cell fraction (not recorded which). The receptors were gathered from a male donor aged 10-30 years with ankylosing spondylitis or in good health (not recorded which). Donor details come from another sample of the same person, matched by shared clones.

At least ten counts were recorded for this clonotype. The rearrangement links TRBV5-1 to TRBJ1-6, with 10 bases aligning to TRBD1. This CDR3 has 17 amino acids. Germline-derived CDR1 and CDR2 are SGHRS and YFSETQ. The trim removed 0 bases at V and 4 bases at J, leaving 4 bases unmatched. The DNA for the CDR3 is TGCGCCAGCAGCTTGGAGAGGACAGGGGGGTATAATTCACCCCTCCACTTT. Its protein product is CASSLERTGGYNSPLHF. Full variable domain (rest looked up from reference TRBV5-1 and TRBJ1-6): KAGVTQTPRYLIKTRGQQVTLSCSPISGHRSVSWYQQTPGQGLQFLFEYFSETQRNKGNFPGRFSGRQFSNSRSEMNVSTLELGDSALYLCASSLERTGGYNSPLHFGNGTRLTVT.

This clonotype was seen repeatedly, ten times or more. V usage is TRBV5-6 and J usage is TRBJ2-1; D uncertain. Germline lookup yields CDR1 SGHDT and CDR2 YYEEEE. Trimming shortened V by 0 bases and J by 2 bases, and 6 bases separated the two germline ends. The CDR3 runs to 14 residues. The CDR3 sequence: CASSLGRTYNEQFF. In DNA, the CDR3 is TGTGCCAGCAGCTTGGGTAGAACCTACAATGAGCAGTTCTTC.

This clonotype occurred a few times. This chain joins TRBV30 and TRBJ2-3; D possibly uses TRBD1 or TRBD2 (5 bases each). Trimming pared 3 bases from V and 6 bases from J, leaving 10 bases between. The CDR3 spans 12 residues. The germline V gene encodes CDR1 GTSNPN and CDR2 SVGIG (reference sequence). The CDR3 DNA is TGTGCCTGGAGGGGCAGGGACGATACGCAGTATTTT. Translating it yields CAWRGRDDTQYF.